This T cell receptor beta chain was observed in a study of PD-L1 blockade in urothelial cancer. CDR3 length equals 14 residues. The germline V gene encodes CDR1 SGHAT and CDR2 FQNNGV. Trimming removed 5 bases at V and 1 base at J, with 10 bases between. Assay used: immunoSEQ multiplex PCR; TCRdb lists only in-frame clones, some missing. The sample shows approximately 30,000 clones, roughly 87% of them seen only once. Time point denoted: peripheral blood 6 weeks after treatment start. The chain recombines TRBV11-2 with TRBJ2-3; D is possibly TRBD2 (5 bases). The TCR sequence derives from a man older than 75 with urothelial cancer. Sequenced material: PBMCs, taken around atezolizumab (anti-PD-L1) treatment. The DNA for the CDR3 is TGTGCCAGCAGCCCCGTCGGGGGCACAGATACGCAGTATTTT. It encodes CASSPVGGTDTQYF. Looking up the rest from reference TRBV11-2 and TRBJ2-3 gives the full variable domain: EAGVAQSPRYKIIEKRQSVAFWCNPISGHATLYWYQQILGQGPKLLIQFQNNGVVDDSQLPKDRFSAERLKGVDSTLKIQPAKLEDSAVYLCASSPVGGTDTQYFGPGTRLTVL.